The 5 T cell receptor beta chains in this list originate from one sample, sequenced in a study of long-term antiretroviral therapy in people with HIV (dated by TCRdb to the early 2020s). The immunoSEQ hsTCRB v3.0 assay was used at survey level resolution to sequence the TRB variable region. Entries here come from immuneACCESS through TCRdb and include only in-frame sequences with V and J called. Some clones fail to appear in such tables; in the studies checked, an unresolved V gene covers under half of the shortfall, and the cause of the remainder is unknown. The sample table holds 15,000 or so clones, of which about 81% were seen once. The ten top clones hold approximately 13% of the sample. The sample was unsorted PBMCs, taken about 3.2 years after starting antiretroviral therapy. These receptors were obtained from a woman aged 40 to 55 with HIV.

The rearrangement links TRBV18 to TRBJ1-1; D is possibly TRBD1 (5 bases). The CDR3 runs 14 residues. Trimming took 1 base from V and 3 from J, leaving 9 bases between them. CDR1 and CDR2 (germline): KGHSH, LQKENI. In DNA form, the CDR3 reads TGTGCCAGCTCACCACGGGGACCGGACACTGAAGCTTTCTTT. Its protein is CASSPRGPDTEAFF.

This chain uses TRBV5-1 with TRBJ1-2; 10 bases line up with TRBD1. The CDR3 spans 17 residues. After removal of 4 bases from V and 0 bases from J, the junction contained 9 bases not matched to a gene. Per germline, CDR1 SGHRS and CDR2 YFSETQ. As DNA, the CDR3 is TGCGCCAGCAGCGGGTCCCGGGACAGGGGAACTAACTATGGCTACACCTTC. This sequence encodes CASSGSRDRGTNYGYTF. Supplemented by reference TRBV5-1 and TRBJ1-2, the full variable domain reads KAGVTQTPRYLIKTRGQQVTLSCSPISGHRSVSWYQQTPGQGLQFLFEYFSETQRNKGNFPGRFSGRQFSNSRSEMNVSTLELGDSALYLCASSGSRDRGTNYGYTFGSGTRLTVV.

The sample holds one count of this clone. This rearrangement joins TRBV27 to TRBJ2-7, with TRBD1 matching over 10 bases. Per the germline V gene, CDR1 is MNHEY and CDR2 is SMNVEV (reference sequence). Germline trimming cut 2 bases from V and 5 bases from J; bases unmatched to any gene: 3. CDR3 length: 14 residues. The CDR3 reads CASSLGTGVHEQYF. Here the CDR3 DNA reads TGTGCCAGCAGTTTAGGGACAGGGGTCCACGAGCAGTACTTC.

V and J are TRBV30 and TRBJ1-1, with D possibly being TRBD1 (5 bases). V dropped 0 bases and J dropped 0 bases, with 17 bases sitting between them. This CDR3 contains 17 residues. Looked up from germline, CDR1 is GTSNPN and CDR2 is SVGIG (reference sequence). This CDR3 is CAWSVRQRPAMNTEAFF. As DNA, the CDR3 is TGTGCCTGGAGTGTACGACAGCGGCCCGCGATGAACACTGAAGCTTTCTTT.

The chain has TRBV18 and TRBJ1-1, with D possibly being TRBD1 (6 bases). This CDR3 spans 15 amino acids. Trimming left V 3 bases short and J 1 base short, with 12 bases between. CDR1 is KGHSH, CDR2 LQKENI, per germline. The CDR3 loop is CASSPTGFSNTEAFF. DNA of the CDR3: TGTGCCAGCTCACCGACAGGCTTCTCGAACACTGAAGCTTTCTTT.